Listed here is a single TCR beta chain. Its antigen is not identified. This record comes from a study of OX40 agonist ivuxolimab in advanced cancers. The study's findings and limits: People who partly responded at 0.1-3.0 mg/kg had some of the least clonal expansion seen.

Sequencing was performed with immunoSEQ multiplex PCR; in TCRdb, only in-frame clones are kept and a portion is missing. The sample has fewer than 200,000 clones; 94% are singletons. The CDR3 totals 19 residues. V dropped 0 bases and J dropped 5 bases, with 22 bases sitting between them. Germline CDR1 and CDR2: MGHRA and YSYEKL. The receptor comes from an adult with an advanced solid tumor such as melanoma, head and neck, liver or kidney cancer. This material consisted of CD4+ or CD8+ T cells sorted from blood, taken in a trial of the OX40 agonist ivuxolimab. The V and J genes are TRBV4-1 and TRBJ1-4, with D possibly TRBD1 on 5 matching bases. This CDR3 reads CASSQDPYLVGTENEKLFF. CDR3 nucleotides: TGCGCCAGCAGCCAAGATCCCTACCTAGTCGGGACGGAGAATGAAAAACTGTTTTTT.